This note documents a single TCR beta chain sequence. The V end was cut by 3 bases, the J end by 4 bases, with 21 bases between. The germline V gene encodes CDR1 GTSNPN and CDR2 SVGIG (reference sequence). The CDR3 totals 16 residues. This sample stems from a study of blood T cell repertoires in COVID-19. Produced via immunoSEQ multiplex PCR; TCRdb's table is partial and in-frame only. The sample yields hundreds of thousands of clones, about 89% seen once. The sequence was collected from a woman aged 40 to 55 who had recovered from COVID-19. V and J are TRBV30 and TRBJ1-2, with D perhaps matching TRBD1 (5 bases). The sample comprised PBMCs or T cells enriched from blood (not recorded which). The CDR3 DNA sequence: TGTGCCTGGAGCGCGGGACCCACCGCGTTCCTCTATGGCTACACCTTC. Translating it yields CAWSAGPTAFLYGYTF.